This TCR beta chain was documented in a study of T cell responses to AZD1222 COVID-19 vaccine. The protocol was immunoSEQ multiplex PCR, while the TCRdb copy is restricted to in-frame clones and leaves out a portion. The table has over 150,000 clones, roughly nine tenths seen once. This clone was picked up a small number of times. The sequence was collected from an adult in good health. This specimen consisted of peripheral blood, obtained on day 0 of AZD1222 vaccination.

CDR3 sequence: CASSKAGGLLEKLFF. The CDR3 coding sequence is TGTGCCAGCAGCAAGGCGGGGGGGCTTCTTGAAAAACTGTTTTTT. The gene calls are TRBV14 and TRBJ1-4; weak D call: TRBD1 (6 bases). The CDR3 totals 15 residues. The V and J ends lost 5 bases and 7 bases respectively, with 17 bases between them. Germline V gene data show CDR1 as SGHDN and CDR2 as FVKESK.